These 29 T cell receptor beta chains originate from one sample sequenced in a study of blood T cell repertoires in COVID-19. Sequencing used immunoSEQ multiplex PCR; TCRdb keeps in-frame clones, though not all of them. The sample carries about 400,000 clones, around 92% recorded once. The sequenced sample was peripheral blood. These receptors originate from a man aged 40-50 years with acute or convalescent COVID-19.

The CDR3 DNA follows: TGTGCCAGCAGTTTAGTCGGGACTGCATCCTACGAGCAGTACTTC. This encodes CASSLVGTASYEQYF. V is TRBV28 and J is TRBJ2-7; D perhaps matches TRBD2 (6 bases). The CDR3 is 15 residues long. Looked up from germline, CDR1 is MDHEN and CDR2 is SYDVKM. V was pared by 2 bases and J by 1 base, with 12 bases between.

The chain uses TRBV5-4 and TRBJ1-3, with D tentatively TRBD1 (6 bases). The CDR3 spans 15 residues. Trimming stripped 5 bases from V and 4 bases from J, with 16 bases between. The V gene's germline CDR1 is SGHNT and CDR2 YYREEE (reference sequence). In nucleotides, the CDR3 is TGTGCCAGCAGGATACAGGGCGCCGTGGGAAACACCATATATTTT. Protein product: CASRIQGAVGNTIYF.

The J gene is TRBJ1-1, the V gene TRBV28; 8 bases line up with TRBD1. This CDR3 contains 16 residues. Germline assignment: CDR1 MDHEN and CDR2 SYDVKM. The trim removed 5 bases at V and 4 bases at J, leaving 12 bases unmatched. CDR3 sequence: CASSTTHRGAPTEAFF. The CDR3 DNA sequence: TGTGCCAGCAGTACCACTCACAGGGGGGCCCCCACTGAAGCTTTCTTT.

CDR3 in DNA: TGTGCCAGCAGGATACAGGGTGGTGAAAAACTGTTTTTT. Its protein is CASRIQGGEKLFF. This sequence joins TRBV28 and TRBJ1-4, with D possibly TRBD1 on 6 matching bases. In germline, CDR1 is MDHEN, CDR2 SYDVKM. Trimming shortened V by 6 bases and J by 7 bases, and 12 bases separated the two germline ends. CDR3 length: 13 residues.

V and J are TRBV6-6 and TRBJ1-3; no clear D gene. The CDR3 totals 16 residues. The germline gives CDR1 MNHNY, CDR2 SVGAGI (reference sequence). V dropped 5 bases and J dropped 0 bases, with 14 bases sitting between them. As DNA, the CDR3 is TGTGCCAGCAGTCGACCCGGGGAGCACTCTGGAAACACCATATATTTT. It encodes CASSRPGEHSGNTIYF.

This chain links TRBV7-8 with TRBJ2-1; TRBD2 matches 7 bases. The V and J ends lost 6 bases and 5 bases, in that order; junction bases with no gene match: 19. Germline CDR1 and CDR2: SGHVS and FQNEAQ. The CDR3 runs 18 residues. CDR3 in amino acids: CASRGRGDRVGRDNEQFF. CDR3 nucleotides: TGTGCCAGCAGGGGACGGGGGGACCGAGTTGGACGGGACAATGAGCAGTTCTTC.

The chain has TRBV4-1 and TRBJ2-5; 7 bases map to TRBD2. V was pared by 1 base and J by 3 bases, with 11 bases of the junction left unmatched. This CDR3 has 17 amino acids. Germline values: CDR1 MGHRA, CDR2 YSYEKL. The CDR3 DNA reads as TGCGCCAGCAGCCAAGTGCGCACCCGGACTAGAAAAGAGACCCAGTACTTC. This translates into CASSQVRTRTRKETQYF.

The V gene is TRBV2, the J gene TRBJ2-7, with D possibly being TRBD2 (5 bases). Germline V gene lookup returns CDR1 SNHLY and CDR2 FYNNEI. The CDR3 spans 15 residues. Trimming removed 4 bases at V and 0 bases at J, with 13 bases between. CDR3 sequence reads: CASSVTLVASYEQYF. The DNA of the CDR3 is TGTGCCAGCAGTGTTACACTAGTTGCCTCCTACGAGCAGTACTTC.

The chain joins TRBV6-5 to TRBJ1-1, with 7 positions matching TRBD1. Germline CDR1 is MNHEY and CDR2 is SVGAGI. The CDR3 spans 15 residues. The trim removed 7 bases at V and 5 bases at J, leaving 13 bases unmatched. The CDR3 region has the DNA TGTGCCAGCAACAGAGAGGGGCAGGGGGTAACTGAAGCTTTCTTT. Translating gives CASNREGQGVTEAFF.

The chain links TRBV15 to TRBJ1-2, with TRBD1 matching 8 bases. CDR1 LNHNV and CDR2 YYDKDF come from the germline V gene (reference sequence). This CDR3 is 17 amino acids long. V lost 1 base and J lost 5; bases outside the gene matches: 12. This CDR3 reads CATSRAGTGGGLYGYTF. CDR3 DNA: TGTGCCACCAGCAGAGCCGGAACAGGGGGAGGCCTTTATGGCTACACCTTC.

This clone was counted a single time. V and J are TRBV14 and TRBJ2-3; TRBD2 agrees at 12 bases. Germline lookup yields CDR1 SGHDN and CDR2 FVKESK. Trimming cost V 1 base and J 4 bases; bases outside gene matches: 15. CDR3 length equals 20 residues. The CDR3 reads CASSQAGWTSGTWFPDTQYF. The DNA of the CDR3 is TGTGCCAGCAGCCAAGCGGGGTGGACTAGCGGGACTTGGTTCCCAGATACGCAGTATTTT.

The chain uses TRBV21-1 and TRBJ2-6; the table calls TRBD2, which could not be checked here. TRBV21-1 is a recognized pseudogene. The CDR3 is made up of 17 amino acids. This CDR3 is CASRKRRRRSGANVLTF. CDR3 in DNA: TGTGCCAGCAGAAAGAGAAGGCGGCGCTCTGGGGCCAACGTCCTGACTTTC.

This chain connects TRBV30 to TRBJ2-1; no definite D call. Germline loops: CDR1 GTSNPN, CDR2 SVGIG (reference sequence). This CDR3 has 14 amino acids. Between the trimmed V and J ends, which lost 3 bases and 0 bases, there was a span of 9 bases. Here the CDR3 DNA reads TGTGCCTGGAGGGCATCCAGCTCCTACAATGAGCAGTTCTTC. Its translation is CAWRASSSYNEQFF.

The CDR3, as DNA: TGTGCTAGTGGTTTGGTACTCGTCCCGAGGCTCAAGAACACTGAAGCTTTCTTT. Translating gives CASGLVLVPRLKNTEAFF. This chain joins TRBV12-5 and TRBJ1-1, with D unresolved. CDR1 and CDR2 (germline): LGHNT, FRNRAP. The CDR3 has 18 amino acids. Trimming left V 0 bases short and J 1 base short, with 18 bases between.

CDR3 nucleotides: TGTGCCAGCAAACTAGTTTCGGGCACCGGGGAGCTGTTTTTT. As protein: CASKLVSGTGELFF. The chain carries TRBV2 and TRBJ2-2; perhaps TRBD2 as D (5 bases). Germline-derived CDR1 and CDR2 are SNHLY and FYNNEI. The CDR3 spans 14 residues. V lost 7 bases to trimming and J lost 4 bases, with 13 bases between them.

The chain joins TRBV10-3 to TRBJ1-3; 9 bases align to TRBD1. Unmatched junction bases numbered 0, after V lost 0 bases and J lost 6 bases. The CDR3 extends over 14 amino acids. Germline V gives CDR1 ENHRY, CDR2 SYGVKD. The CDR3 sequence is CAISESQGANTIYF. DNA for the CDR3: TGTGCCATCAGTGAGTCACAGGGGGCAAACACCATATATTTT.

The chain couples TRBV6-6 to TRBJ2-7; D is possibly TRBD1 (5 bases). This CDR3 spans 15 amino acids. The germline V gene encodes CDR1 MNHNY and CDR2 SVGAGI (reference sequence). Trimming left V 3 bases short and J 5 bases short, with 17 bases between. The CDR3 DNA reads TGTGCCAGCAGTTATTGGGGCGTAGGGTTCGACGAGCAGTACTTC. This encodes CASSYWGVGFDEQYF.

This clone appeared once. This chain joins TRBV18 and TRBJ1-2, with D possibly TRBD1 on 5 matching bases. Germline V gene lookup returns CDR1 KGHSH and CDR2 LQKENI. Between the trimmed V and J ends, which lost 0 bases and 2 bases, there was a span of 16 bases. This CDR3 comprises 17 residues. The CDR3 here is CASSPPARADPNYGYTF. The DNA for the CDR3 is TGTGCCAGCTCACCACCGGCCAGGGCGGACCCAAACTATGGCTACACCTTC.

The CDR3 bases are TGTGCCAGCAGTTATTCGGGGGTTTTGGGCTACACCTTC. Encoded protein: CASSYSGVLGYTF. The chain recombines TRBV6-5 with TRBJ1-2; possible D gene TRBD1, 5 bases. Trimming left V 3 bases short and J 8 bases short, with 13 bases between. Germline CDR1 MNHEY, CDR2 SVGAGI. The CDR3 extends over 13 amino acids.

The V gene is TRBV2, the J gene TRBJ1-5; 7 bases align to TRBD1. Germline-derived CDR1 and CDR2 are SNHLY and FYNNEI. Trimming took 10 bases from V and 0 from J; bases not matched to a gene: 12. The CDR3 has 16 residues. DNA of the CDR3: TGTGCCATTACACCCGACAGGGCCAGTAGCAATCAGCCCCAGCATTTT. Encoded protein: CAITPDRASSNQPQHF.

CDR3 DNA sequence: TGTGCCAGCAGCCCATCAGGGGGCATCCATGAAGCTTTCTTT. Its translation is CASSPSGGIHEAFF. The chain joins TRBV7-2 to TRBJ1-1; 8 nucleotides match TRBD1. V was clipped by 5 bases and J by 7 bases; unmatched bases: 9. The CDR3 is 14 amino acids. Looked up from germline, CDR1 is SGHTA and CDR2 is FQGNSA.

The CDR3 sequence: CAPDPPGQGQARRKSEQYF. The CDR3, as DNA: TGTGCCCCGGACCCGCCCGGACAGGGACAAGCGAGACGAAAGTCCGAGCAGTACTTC. This chain connects TRBV7-6 to TRBJ2-7; 8 nucleotides line up with TRBD1. V was pared by 11 bases and J by 6 bases, with 30 bases of the junction left unmatched. The germline CDR1 and CDR2 sequences are SGHVS and FNYEAQ. The CDR3 extends over 19 amino acids. The complete variable domain, with remaining parts taken from reference TRBV7-6 and TRBJ2-7, reads GAGVSQSPRYKVTKRGQDVALRCDPISGHVSLYWYRQALGQGPEFLTYFNYEAQQDKSGLPNDRFSAERPEGSISTLTIQRTEQRDSAMYRCAPDPPGQGQARRKSEQYFGPGTRLTVT.

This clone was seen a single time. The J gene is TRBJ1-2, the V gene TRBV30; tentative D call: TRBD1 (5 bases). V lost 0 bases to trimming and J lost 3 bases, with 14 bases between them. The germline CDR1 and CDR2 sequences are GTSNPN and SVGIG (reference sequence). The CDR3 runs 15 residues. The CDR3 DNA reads TGTGCCTGGAGTGTGGGAGGGCTGGGGGACTATGGCTACACCTTC. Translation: CAWSVGGLGDYGYTF.

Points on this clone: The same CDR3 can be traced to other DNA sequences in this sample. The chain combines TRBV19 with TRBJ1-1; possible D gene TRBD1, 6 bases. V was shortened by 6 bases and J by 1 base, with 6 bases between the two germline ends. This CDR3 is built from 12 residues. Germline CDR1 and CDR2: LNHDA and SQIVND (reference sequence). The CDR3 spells CASSRGNTEAFF. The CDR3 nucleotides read TGTGCCAGTAGCAGGGGGAACACTGAAGCTTTCTTT.

The CDR3 sequence: CASTAGVYGYTF. DNA for the CDR3: TGTGCCAGCACGGCAGGCGTCTATGGCTACACCTTC. The genes are TRBV6-6 and TRBJ1-2; D not resolved. V lost 7 bases and J 4 bases, leaving 10 bases between the germline ends. The germline V gene encodes CDR1 MNHNY and CDR2 SVGAGI (reference sequence). The CDR3 length is 12 residues.

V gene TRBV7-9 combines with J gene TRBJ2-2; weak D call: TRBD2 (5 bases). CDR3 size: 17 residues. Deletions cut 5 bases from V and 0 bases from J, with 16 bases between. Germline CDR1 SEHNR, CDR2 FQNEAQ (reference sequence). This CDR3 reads CASSRLGWESNTGELFF. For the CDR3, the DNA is TGTGCCAGCAGCCGTCTTGGGTGGGAGTCGAACACCGGGGAGCTGTTTTTT.

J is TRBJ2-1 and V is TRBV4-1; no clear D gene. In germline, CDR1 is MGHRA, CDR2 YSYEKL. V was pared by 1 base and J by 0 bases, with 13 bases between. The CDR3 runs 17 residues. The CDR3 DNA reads TGCGCCAGCAGCCAAGGTTATCGTCTCTACTCCTACAATGAGCAGTTCTTC. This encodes CASSQGYRLYSYNEQFF.

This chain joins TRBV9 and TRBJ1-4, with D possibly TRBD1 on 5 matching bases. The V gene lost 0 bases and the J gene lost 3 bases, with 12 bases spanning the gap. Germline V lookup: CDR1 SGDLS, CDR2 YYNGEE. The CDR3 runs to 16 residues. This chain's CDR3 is CASSVVEAGANEKLFF. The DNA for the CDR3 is TGTGCCAGCAGCGTAGTTGAGGCGGGGGCTAATGAAAAACTGTTTTTT.

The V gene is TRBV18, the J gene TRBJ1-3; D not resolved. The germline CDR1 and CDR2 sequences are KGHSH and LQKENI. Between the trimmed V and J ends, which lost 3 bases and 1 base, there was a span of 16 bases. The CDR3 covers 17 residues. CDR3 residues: CASSPLTKPASGNTIYF. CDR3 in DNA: TGTGCCAGCTCACCCCTGACAAAACCAGCATCTGGAAACACCATATATTTT.